The 18 T cell receptor beta chains presented below share a single source sample, sequenced in a study of neurological immune-mediated disorders. One entry per CDR3 protein results from TCRdb running MiXCR on the 5' RACE reads. The table has about 51,000 distinct CDR3 sequences, around a sixth seen once; the top ten hold 4% to 5.5%. Sequenced: PBMCs. These receptor sequences come from a man between 60 and 75 years old in good health.

In its sample, this clonotype was seen many times. The DNA for the CDR3 is TGTGCCAGCGGGCTGACGTACCCTTCCTACGAGCAGTACTTC. It yields the protein CASGLTYPSYEQYF. The chain joins TRBV6-1 to TRBJ2-7; no definite D call. Trimming took 8 bases from V and 1 from J, leaving 15 bases between them. The CDR3 extends over 14 amino acids. Germline-derived CDR1 and CDR2 are MNHNS and SASEGT.

For this clonotype: The junction departs from germline at one end; a sequencing error may be responsible. The V gene is TRBV7-2, the J gene TRBJ2-3; weak D call: TRBD2 (6 bases). This CDR3 spans 15 amino acids. Germline V gene sequence: CDR1 SGHTA, CDR2 FQGNSA. DNA of the CDR3: TGTGACAGCAGCTTACGGGGGAGACCAACAGATACGCAGTATTTT. Protein sequence: CDSSLRGRPTDTQYF.

The rearrangement joins TRBV7-8 to TRBJ2-3; 9 bases match TRBD1. With V trimmed by 0 bases and J by 1 base, 8 bases remained unmatched. The CDR3 loop spans 18 amino acids. Looked up from germline, CDR1 is SGHVS and CDR2 is FQNEAQ. CDR3 protein: CASSLAPGQGIGTDTQYF. CDR3 nucleotide sequence: TGTGCCAGCAGCTTAGCGCCGGGACAGGGAATAGGCACAGATACGCAGTATTTT.

The table lists this clonotype with a count of one. The rearrangement links TRBV12-3 or TRBV12-4 to TRBJ1-6; D might be TRBD1 (6 bases). V was cut by 6 bases and J by 4 bases, with 16 bases left in between. The CDR3 totals 16 residues. This CDR3 is CASRPNRQDYNSPLHF. CDR3 nucleotides: TGTGCCAGCAGACCTAATCGACAGGATTATAATTCACCCCTCCACTTT.

This clonotype was observed at least ten times. The J gene is TRBJ2-3, the V gene TRBV6-1, with 9 bases that match TRBD2. This CDR3 has 14 amino acids. Germline V gives CDR1 MNHNS, CDR2 SASEGT. With V trimmed by 8 bases and J by 4 bases, 7 bases remained unmatched. CDR3 sequence: CASGSSGKSDTQYF. The DNA of the CDR3 is TGTGCCAGCGGGTCTAGCGGGAAGTCAGATACGCAGTATTTT.

This clonotype was recorded at least ten times. This chain uses TRBV5-1 with TRBJ1-2; 7 nucleotides match TRBD1. The CDR3 loop spans 15 amino acids. Germline CDR1 and CDR2: SGHRS and YFSETQ. With V trimmed by 0 bases and J by 8 bases, 10 bases remained unmatched. CDR3 protein: CASSLGGGSGGGYTF. CDR3 nucleotide sequence: TGCGCCAGCAGCTTGGGAGGGGGCTCTGGTGGAGGCTACACCTTC.

Many counts were recorded for this clonotype. V usage is TRBV6-5 and J usage is TRBJ1-6, with D maybe TRBD1 (5 bases). Trimming took off 6 bases at V and 1 base at J, with 7 bases between the two ends. Germline values: CDR1 MNHEY, CDR2 SVGAGI. The CDR3 has 14 amino acids. The CDR3 protein is CASRKGSYNSPLHF. CDR3 nucleotide sequence: TGTGCCAGCAGAAAGGGGTCCTATAATTCACCCCTCCACTTT.

Many counts were recorded for this clonotype. The V and J genes are TRBV6-5 and TRBJ2-3, with a possible D match to TRBD2 (5 bases). CDR3 length: 13 amino acids. Germline-derived CDR1 and CDR2 are MNHEY and SVGAGI. V was shortened by 6 bases and J by 2 bases, with 9 bases between the two germline ends. In DNA, the CDR3 is TGTGCCAGCAGGCGGGTCAACACAGATACGCAGTATTTT. Its translation: CASRRVNTDTQYF.

At least ten counts were recorded for this clonotype. This chain connects TRBV28 to TRBJ1-1; D is unresolved. There are 15 residues in the CDR3. Per the germline V gene, CDR1 is MDHEN and CDR2 is SYDVKM. Trimming took 6 bases from V and 2 from J, leaving 16 bases between them. The DNA for the CDR3 is TGTGCCAGCAGCCGAGGAGGGAGCTATAACACTGAAGCTTTCTTT. As protein: CASSRGGSYNTEAFF.

The table lists this clonotype with many counts. The gene calls are TRBV20-1 and TRBJ2-7; D not resolved. V lost 3 bases and J 1 base, leaving 22 bases between the germline ends. This CDR3 is built from 17 residues. Per germline, CDR1 DFQATT and CDR2 SNEGSKA (reference sequence). The DNA for the CDR3 is TGCAGTGCTAGCCCTGCAACGAAGCGACCGACATCCTACGAGCAGTACTTC. This codes for CSASPATKRPTSYEQYF.

As concerns this clonotype: Being one base from a much bigger clone, this may be a read error. The V and J genes are TRBV6-5 and TRBJ1-1; 8 bases line up with TRBD1. The CDR3 is 13 residues long. Germline values: CDR1 MNHEY, CDR2 SVGAGI. The CDR3 DNA is TGTGTCAGCAGTGGGAGGGACAGGAGTGAAGCTTTCTTT. The encoded protein is CVSSGRDRSEAFF.

This clonotype was seen repeatedly, ten times or more. The chain uses TRBV5-1 and TRBJ1-5, with D perhaps TRBD1 (5 bases). CDR1 and CDR2 (germline): SGHRS, YFSETQ. Trimming took 3 bases from V and 0 from J, leaving 16 bases between them. This CDR3 region has 17 residues. The CDR3 DNA follows: TGCGCCAGCAGCTGGGGGGACGGAAGAGATAGCAATCAGCCCCAGCATTTT. This translates into CASSWGDGRDSNQPQHF.

In its sample, this clonotype was seen many times. The chain uses TRBV24-1 and TRBJ2-3; TRBD1 is a possible D gene (5 bases). This CDR3 comprises 15 residues. Germline loops: CDR1 KGHDR, CDR2 SFDVKD. The V gene lost 1 base and the J gene lost 4 bases, with 11 bases spanning the gap. CDR3 DNA sequence: TGTGCCACCAGTGATTTCTCAGGGCCCGCAGATACGCAGTATTTT. Translated, it gives CATSDFSGPADTQYF.

This clonotype has at least ten counts. For the CDR3, the DNA is TGTGCCACCAGTGCCGCAGGCTCCTACGAGCAGTACTTC. Residues: CATSAAGSYEQYF. The chain uses TRBV24-1 and TRBJ2-7, with D unresolved. The CDR3 contains 13 residues. V was trimmed by 5 bases and J by 0 bases, leaving 7 bases between them. CDR1 is KGHDR and CDR2 is SFDVKD in the germline V gene.

Relative to its sample, this clonotype is medium-sized. The chain has TRBV4-1 and TRBJ1-1; D uncertain. Trimming cost V 2 bases and J 4 bases, with 11 bases left between them. CDR3 length equals 14 residues. Per the germline V gene, CDR1 is MGHRA and CDR2 is YSYEKL. CDR3 sequence (DNA): TGCGCCAGCAGCCAAACGCGAGGGATCACTGAAGCTTTCTTT. Amino acids: CASSQTRGITEAFF.

There are many counts of this clonotype. This sequence joins TRBV29-1 and TRBJ2-2; TRBD2 might be the D (6 bases). V lost 7 bases and J 0 bases, leaving 12 bases between the germline ends. The CDR3 length is 14 residues. Germline assignment: CDR1 SQVTM and CDR2 ANQGSEA. The chain's CDR3 is CSAAGLTNTGELFF. As DNA, the CDR3 is TGCAGCGCAGCCGGACTAACGAACACCGGGGAGCTGTTTTTT.

As for this clonotype: An end of the junction differs from the germline gene, which may be a read error. The CDR3 reads CASRSGQGGNTF. The CDR3 region has the DNA TGCGCCAGCAGGTCCGGACAGGGTGGCAACACCTTC. V gene TRBV5-1 combines with J gene TRBJ1-2, with TRBD1 identical over 8 bases. CDR3 size: 12 residues. Germline V gene lookup returns CDR1 SGHRS and CDR2 YFSETQ.

This clonotype was picked up a small number of times. A much bigger clone sits one base away, suggesting this may be a read error. V is TRBV14 and J is TRBJ2-1; tentatively, D is TRBD1 (5 bases). V gave up 4 bases and J gave up 8 bases, with 12 bases separating them. CDR1 and CDR2 from the germline V gene are SGHDN and FVKESK. The CDR3 covers 13 residues. The CDR3 protein is CASSPRQCDEQFF. The CDR3 nucleotides read TGTGCCAGCAGCCCTAGACAGTGCGATGAGCAGTTCTTC. Filled out from reference TRBV14 and TRBJ2-1, the complete variable domain reads EAGVTQFPSHSVIEKGQTVTLRCDPISGHDNLYWYRRVMGKEIKFLLHFVKESKQDESGMPNNRFLAERTGGTYSTLKVQPAELEDSGVYFCASSPRQCDEQFFGPGTRLTVL.